This is a list of T cell receptor beta chains from one sample in a study of HIV-infected patients and healthy controls. MiXCR, applied by TCRdb to the 5' RACE reads, yields one record per CDR3 protein. Among more than 15,000 distinct CDR3 sequences, approximately 12% were seen once, and the ten largest hold around 10%. The sequenced sample consisted of blood. The receptors shown here come from an adult in good health. Both conserved end residues are part of each CDR3. D genes are given only for firm matches. The size field is filled for only some rows; it gives once, few, many or a size class.

abundance | j_gene | d_gene | v_gene | len | CDR3aa | CDR3nt
many | TRBJ2-2 | - | TRBV13 | 18 | CASSLLGLGLEDTGELFF | TGTGCCAGCAGCCTGTTGGGGTTGGGACTGGAAGATACCGGGGAGCTGTTTTTT
medium-sized | TRBJ1-6 | - | TRBV6-1 | 14 | CASSGRSYNSPLHF | TGTGCCAGCAGTGGTCGATCCTATAATTCACCCCTCCACTTT
many | TRBJ2-7 | - | TRBV6-1 | 15 | CASSEAGGLGYEQYF | TGTGCCAGCAGTGAAGCCGGGGGGCTGGGCTACGAGCAGTACTTC
many | TRBJ1-5 | - | TRBV18 | 15 | CASSPLPVSNQPQHF | TGTGCCAGCTCACCACTTCCGGTTAGCAATCAGCCCCAGCATTTT
many | TRBJ1-6 | - | TRBV30 | 14 | CAWNRAQRGSPLHF | TGTGCCTGGAACCGGGCACAGAGAGGGTCACCCCTCCACTTT
many | TRBJ1-1 | - | TRBV12-3/TRBV12-4 | 13 | CASSFAGNTEAFF | TGTGCCAGCAGTTTCGCTGGGAACACTGAAGCTTTCTTT
many | TRBJ1-1 | TRBD1 | TRBV3-1 | 15 | CASSRQGIGYTEAFF | TGTGCCAGCAGCCGACAGGGGATCGGTTACACTGAAGCTTTCTTT
- | TRBJ2-3 | TRBD2 | TRBV4-3 | 17 | CASSQWGLAGGTDTQYF | TGCGCCAGCAGCCAATGGGGACTAGCGGGAGGCACAGATACGCAGTATTTT
few | TRBJ2-7 | TRBD1 | TRBV7-2 | 14 | CASSLTGLAYEQYF | TGTGCCAGCAGCTTGACAGGGTTGGCCTACGAGCAGTACTTC
- | TRBJ2-7 | TRBD1 | TRBV12-3/TRBV12-4 | 15 | CASSSGTGRGYEQYF | TGTGCCAGCAGTTCGGGGACAGGAAGAGGCTACGAGCAGTACTTC
- | TRBJ1-3 | - | TRBV4-2 | 20 | CASSRLHSRTAGGSGNTIYF | TGTGCCAGCAGCCGACTCCATTCCCGGACGGCGGGGGGCTCTGGAAACACCATATATTTT
few | TRBJ2-1 | - | TRBV13 | 15 | CASSLRGVSYNEQFF | TGTGCCAGCAGCTTAAGGGGGGTGTCCTACAATGAGCAGTTCTTC
- | TRBJ1-1 | - | TRBV12-3/TRBV12-4 | 15 | CASSLARGGSTEAFF | TGTGCCAGCAGTTTAGCGCGTGGGGGGAGTACTGAAGCTTTCTTT
few | TRBJ2-3 | - | TRBV7-2 | 14 | CASSLGSSMYTQYF | TGTGCCAGCAGCTTAGGCTCCTCTATGTATACGCAGTATTTT
many | TRBJ1-1 | - | TRBV6-5 | 12 | CASSPGLTEAFF | TGTGCCAGCAGCCCCGGACTAACTGAAGCTTTCTTT
many | TRBJ2-5 | - | TRBV5-1 | 13 | CASSLGLRETQYF | TGCGCCAGCAGCTTGGGGCTTCGAGAGACCCAGTACTTC
many | TRBJ2-3 | - | TRBV7-2 | 16 | CASSPTSGVQRGGQYF | TGTGCCAGCAGCCCGACGTCGGGGGTACAAAGGGGAGGGCAGTATTTT
many | TRBJ2-1 | TRBD2 | TRBV5-4 | 15 | CASSLAGTTQDEQFF | TGTGCCAGCAGCTTGGCGGGGACTACCCAAGATGAGCAGTTCTTC
many | TRBJ1-4 | - | TRBV12-3/TRBV12-4 | 14 | CASSFVFRGEKLFF | TGTGCCAGCAGTTTCGTTTTTAGGGGTGAAAAACTGTTTTTT
few | TRBJ2-6 | TRBD1 | TRBV4-2 | 17 | CASSQAEGASGANVLTF | TGTGCCAGCAGCCAAGCCGAGGGGGCCTCTGGGGCCAACGTCCTGACTTTC
- | TRBJ1-5 | TRBD1 | TRBV18 | 17 | CASSPDLVRTGGQPQHF | TGTGCCAGCTCACCCGACCTGGTACGGACAGGGGGTCAGCCCCAGCATTTT
medium-sized | TRBJ2-1 | TRBD1 | TRBV4-3 | 16 | CASSQEPGTGLNEQFF | TGCGCCAGCAGCCAAGAGCCCGGGACAGGGCTCAATGAGCAGTTCTTC
many | TRBJ2-1 | - | TRBV20-1 | 15 | CSADMAGSSYNEQFF | TGCAGTGCTGATATGGCGGGTAGCTCCTACAATGAGCAGTTCTTC
medium-sized | TRBJ2-5 | - | TRBV10-3 | 12 | CATQGPQETQYF | TGTGCCACCCAGGGCCCCCAAGAGACCCAGTACTTC
many | TRBJ2-3 | TRBD1 | TRBV4-3 | 18 | CASSQEVSGQGRTDTQYF | TGCGCCAGCAGCCAAGAGGTTTCAGGACAGGGACGCACAGATACGCAGTATTTT
- | TRBJ1-1 | TRBD1 | TRBV18 | 14 | CASSRDSVNTEAFF | TGTGCCAGCTCACGGGACAGTGTGAACACTGAAGCTTTCTTT
many | TRBJ2-1 | - | TRBV12-3/TRBV12-4 | 14 | CASQQDSSYNEQFF | TGTGCCAGCCAGCAGGACAGCTCCTACAATGAGCAGTTCTTC
medium-sized | TRBJ2-3 | TRBD2 | TRBV5-4 | 16 | CASSLALAASTDTQYF | TGTGCCAGCAGCTTGGCTCTAGCGGCTAGCACAGATACGCAGTATTTT
many | TRBJ1-6 | - | TRBV6-5 | 16 | CASSSYKYSYNSPLHF | TGTGCCAGCAGTTCTTACAAATACTCCTATAATTCACCCCTCCACTTT
many | TRBJ2-3 | TRBD2 | TRBV7-2 | 17 | CASSLVPLAGSTDTQYF | TGTGCCAGCAGCTTAGTACCCCTAGCGGGGTCCACAGATACGCAGTATTTT
many | TRBJ1-1 | - | TRBV7-9 | 14 | CASSLQALNTEAFF | TGTGCCAGCAGCTTACAGGCCTTGAACACTGAAGCTTTCTTT
few | TRBJ2-5 | TRBD2 | TRBV7-2 | 16 | CASSKGLARAEETQYF | TGTGCCAGCAGCAAGGGACTAGCTCGTGCTGAAGAGACCCAGTACTTC
many | TRBJ1-4 | - | TRBV18 | 12 | CASSLSSEKLFF | TGTGCCAGCTCACTCTCAAGCGAAAAACTGTTTTTT
many | TRBJ2-7 | - | TRBV20-1 | 12 | CSAIGTGNEQYF | TGCAGTGCTATAGGGACTGGAAACGAGCAGTACTTC
- | TRBJ1-6 | - | TRBV11-2 | 17 | CASSLDSLGGGNSPLHF | TGTGCCAGCAGCTTAGATTCTCTCGGCGGGGGTAATTCACCCCTCCACTTT
many | TRBJ2-5 | - | TRBV2 | 13 | CASGSVSQETQYF | TGTGCCAGCGGTAGCGTGAGCCAAGAGACCCAGTACTTC
many | TRBJ1-3 | - | TRBV7-2 | 15 | CASSLAGGGLRTIYF | TGTGCCAGCAGCTTAGCGGGAGGGGGTCTTCGGACCATATATTTT
- | TRBJ1-4 | - | TRBV20-1 | 14 | CSAPRWGHNEKLFF | TGCAGTGCTCCGAGGTGGGGCCACAATGAAAAACTGTTTTTT
few | TRBJ1-1 | - | TRBV7-9 | 12 | CASSPASTEAFF | TGTGCCAGCAGCCCTGCGAGCACTGAAGCTTTCTTT
- | TRBJ1-4 | - | TRBV6-6 | 15 | CASRTRKASNEKLFF | TGTGCCAGCAGAACCCGGAAGGCTTCCAATGAAAAACTGTTTTTT
medium-sized | TRBJ2-6 | TRBD1 | TRBV6-1 | 17 | CASRPGQGSSGANVLTF | TGTGCCAGCAGACCGGGACAGGGGAGCTCTGGGGCCAACGTCCTGACTTTC
medium-sized | TRBJ1-5 | - | TRBV6-6 | 17 | CASSYSIGGGQDQPQHF | TGTGCCAGCAGTTACTCGATAGGCGGAGGGCAGGATCAGCCCCAGCATTTT
many | TRBJ2-1 | - | TRBV4-3 | 15 | CASSQDTNSYNEQFF | TGCGCCAGCAGCCAGGACACGAACTCCTACAATGAGCAGTTCTTC
many | TRBJ1-1 | - | TRBV7-3 | 13 | CASSLDTNTEAFF | TGTGCCAGCAGCTTAGACACGAACACTGAAGCTTTCTTT
many | TRBJ2-3 | - | TRBV7-6 | 13 | CASSPGQTDTQYF | TGTGCCAGCAGCCCCGGACAAACAGATACGCAGTATTTT
many | TRBJ2-2 | TRBD1 | TRBV12-3/TRBV12-4 | 16 | CASKGQGTLNTGELFF | TGTGCCAGCAAGGGACAGGGGACCTTGAACACCGGGGAGCTGTTTTTT